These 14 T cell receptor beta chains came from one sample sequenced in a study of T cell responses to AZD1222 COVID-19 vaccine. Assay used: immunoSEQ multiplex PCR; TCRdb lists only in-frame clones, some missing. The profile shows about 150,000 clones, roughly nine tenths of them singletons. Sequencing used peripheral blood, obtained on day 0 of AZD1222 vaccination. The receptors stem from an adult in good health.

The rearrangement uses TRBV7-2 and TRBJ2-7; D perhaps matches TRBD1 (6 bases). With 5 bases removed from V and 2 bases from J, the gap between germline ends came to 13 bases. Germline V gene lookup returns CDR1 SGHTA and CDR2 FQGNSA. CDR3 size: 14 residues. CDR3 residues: CASSRPGHTYEQYF. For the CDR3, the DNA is TGTGCCAGCAGCAGACCGGGACATACCTACGAGCAGTACTTC.

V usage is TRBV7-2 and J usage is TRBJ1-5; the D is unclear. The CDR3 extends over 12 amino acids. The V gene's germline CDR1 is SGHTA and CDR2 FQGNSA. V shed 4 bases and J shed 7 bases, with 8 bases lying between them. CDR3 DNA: TGTGCCAGCAGCTCGAACGGGCAGCCCCAGCATTTT. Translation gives CASSSNGQPQHF. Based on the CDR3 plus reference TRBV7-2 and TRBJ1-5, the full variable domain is GAGVSQSPSNKVTEKGKDVELRCDPISGHTALYWYRQSLGQGLEFLIYFQGNSAPDKSGLPSDRFSAERTGGSVSTLTIQRTQQEDSAVYLCASSSNGQPQHFGDGTRLSIL.

CDR3 in amino acids: CASSLLGQAANTEAFF. The DNA of the CDR3 is TGTGCCAGCAGCTTGCTCGGACAGGCAGCTAACACTGAAGCTTTCTTT. This chain links TRBV5-6 with TRBJ1-1; 7 nucleotides line up with TRBD1. The junction had 8 bases not matched to a gene; V was cut back by 1 base and J by 2 bases. Germline CDR1 is SGHDT and CDR2 is YYEEEE. The CDR3 length is 16 residues.

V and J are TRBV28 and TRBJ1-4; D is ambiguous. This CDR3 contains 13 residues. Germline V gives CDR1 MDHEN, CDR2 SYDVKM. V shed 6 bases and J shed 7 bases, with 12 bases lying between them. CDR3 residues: CASRLPSGEKLFF. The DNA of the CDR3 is TGTGCCAGCAGGTTACCCTCTGGTGAAAAACTGTTTTTT.

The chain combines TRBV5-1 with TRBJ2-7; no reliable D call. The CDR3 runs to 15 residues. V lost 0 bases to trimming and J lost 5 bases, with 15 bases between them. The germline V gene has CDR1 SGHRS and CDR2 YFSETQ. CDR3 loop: CASSLAGDVSHEQYF. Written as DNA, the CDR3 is TGCGCCAGCAGCTTGGCGGGTGATGTGTCCCACGAGCAGTACTTC.

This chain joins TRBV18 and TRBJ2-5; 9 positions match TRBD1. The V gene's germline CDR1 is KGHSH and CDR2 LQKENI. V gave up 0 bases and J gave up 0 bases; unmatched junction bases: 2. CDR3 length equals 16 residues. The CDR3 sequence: CASSPPGTGYQETQYF. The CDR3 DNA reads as TGTGCCAGCTCACCACCTGGGACAGGGTACCAAGAGACCCAGTACTTC.

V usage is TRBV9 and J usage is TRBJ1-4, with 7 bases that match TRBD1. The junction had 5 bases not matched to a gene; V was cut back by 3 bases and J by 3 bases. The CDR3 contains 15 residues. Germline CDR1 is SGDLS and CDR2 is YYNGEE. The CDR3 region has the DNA TGTGCCAGCAGCGCCGGGGACAGCCCTAATGAAAAACTGTTTTTT. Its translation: CASSAGDSPNEKLFF.

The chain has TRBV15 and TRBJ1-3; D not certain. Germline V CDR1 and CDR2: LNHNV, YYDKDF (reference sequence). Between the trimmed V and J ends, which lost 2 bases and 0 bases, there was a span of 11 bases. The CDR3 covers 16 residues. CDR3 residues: CATSRIDGSSGNTIYF. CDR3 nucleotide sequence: TGTGCCACCAGCAGAATTGATGGGTCCTCTGGAAACACCATATATTTT. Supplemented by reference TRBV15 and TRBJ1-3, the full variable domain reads DAMVIQNPRYQVTQFGKPVTLSCSQTLNHNVMYWYQQKSSQAPKLLFHYYDKDFNNEADTPDNFQSRRPNTSFCFLDIRSPGLGDTAMYLCATSRIDGSSGNTIYFGEGSWLTVV.

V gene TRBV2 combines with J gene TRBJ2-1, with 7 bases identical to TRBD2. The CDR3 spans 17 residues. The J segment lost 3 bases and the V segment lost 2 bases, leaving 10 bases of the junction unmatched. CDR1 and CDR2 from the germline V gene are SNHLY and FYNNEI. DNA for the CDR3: TGTGCCAGCAGTGAAAGGCTAGCGGAGAAAATCTACAATGAGCAGTTCTTC. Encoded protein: CASSERLAEKIYNEQFF.

CDR3 loop: CSASEGLADQATYNEQFF. The CDR3 coding sequence is TGCAGTGCTAGTGAGGGGTTGGCAGATCAGGCGACTTACAATGAGCAGTTCTTC. The V gene is TRBV20-1, the J gene TRBJ2-1, with D possibly called TRBD1 or TRBD2 (5 bases each). Looked up from germline, CDR1 is DFQATT and CDR2 is SNEGSKA (reference sequence). CDR3 size: 18 residues. V was cut by 3 bases and J by 4 bases, with 25 bases left in between.

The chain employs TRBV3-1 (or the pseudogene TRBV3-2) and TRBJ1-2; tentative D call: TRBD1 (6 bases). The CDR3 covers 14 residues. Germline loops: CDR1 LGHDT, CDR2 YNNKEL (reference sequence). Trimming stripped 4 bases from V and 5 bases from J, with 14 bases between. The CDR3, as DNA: TGTGCCAGCAGCCGGGCCGGGGGCGCTTATGGCTACACCTTC. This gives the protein CASSRAGGAYGYTF.

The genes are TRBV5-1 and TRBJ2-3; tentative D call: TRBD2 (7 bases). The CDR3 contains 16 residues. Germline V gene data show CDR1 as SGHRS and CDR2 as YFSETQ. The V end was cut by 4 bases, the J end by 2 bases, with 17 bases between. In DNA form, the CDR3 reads TGCGCCAGCAGCGGCCTAGGGGCGGGGGCCACAGATACGCAGTATTTT. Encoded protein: CASSGLGAGATDTQYF.

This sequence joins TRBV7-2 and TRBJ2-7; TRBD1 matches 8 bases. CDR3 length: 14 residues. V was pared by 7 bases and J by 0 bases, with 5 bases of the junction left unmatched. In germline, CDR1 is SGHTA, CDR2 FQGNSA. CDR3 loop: CASTRQGSSYEQYF. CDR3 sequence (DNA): TGTGCCAGCACCAGACAGGGGTCCTCCTACGAGCAGTACTTC.

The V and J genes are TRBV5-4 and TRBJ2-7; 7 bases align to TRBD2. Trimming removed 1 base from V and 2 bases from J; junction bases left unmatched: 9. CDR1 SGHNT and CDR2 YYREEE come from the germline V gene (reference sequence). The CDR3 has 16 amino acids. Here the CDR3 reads CASSLPGRGFTYEQYF. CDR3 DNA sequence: TGTGCCAGCAGCTTGCCGGGGAGGGGTTTCACCTACGAGCAGTACTTC.